This TCR beta chain was captured by sequencing in a study of naive and memory T cell subsets. CDR1 is KGHSH, CDR2 LQKENI, per germline. The CDR3 contains 15 residues. With 0 bases removed from V and 0 bases from J, the gap between germline ends came to 6 bases. An equimolar mix of two oligonucleotides served as the beta constant-region primer for TRBC1 and TRBC2. Nested alpha and beta constant-region primers with the SP2 primer drove four PCR rounds on ligated cDNA. An oligonucleotide with the SP2 primer and a 12-nucleotide UMI was ligated to the cDNA 3' end. One entry per CDR3 protein results from TCRdb running MiXCR on the UMI-ligation and nested PCR reads. Here the sample spans 150,000 or so distinct CDR3 sequences, roughly 20% being singletons. The study, taken as a whole, reports: Gini index rose across naive, CM, EM and EMRA in CD4 and CD8. Clonotypes here are unpaired alpha or beta chain sequences. Naive repertoires, especially CD8, held a few larger clonotypes, possibly memory cells re-expressing CD45RA.

Of note for this clonotype: Its matching antigen is unknown.

CD4 T cells were positively selected, then CD8 T cells from the CD4-negative fraction. The specimen sequenced was naive CD4+ T cells from blood. The rearrangement uses TRBV18 and TRBJ2-4, with D tentatively TRBD2 (5 bases). The TCR was taken from a human donor in good health. DNA for the CDR3: TGTGCCAGCTCACCACCGGGGAGAGCCAAAAACATTCAGTACTTC. Its protein is CASSPPGRAKNIQYF.